The present T cell receptor beta chain was sequenced within a study of vaccination effects on CD4 cells after COVID-19. Under the ViraFEST assay, PBMC were stimulated with viral peptide pools so that antigen-specific CD4+ T cells expanded. Sequencing was performed afterwards. A roughly 11-day culture period preceded the isolation of CD4+ T cells. Confirmation by PCR established that the person had SARS-CoV-2 infection between March and December 2020. Wells each received around 2 million PBMC, cultured with approximately 10 IU/ml IL-2 and around 10 ug/ml peptides. Turning to this clone: What it recognizes is unknown.

The germline V gene has CDR1 LGHNA and CDR2 YNFKEQ. Trimming at V came to 1 base and at J to 4 bases, leaving 9 bases not matched to a gene. The CDR3 is made up of 16 amino acids. Generated by immunoSEQ multiplex PCR, the TCRdb table keeps only in-frame clones and is missing some. The sample holds nearly 45,000 clones, around 66% seen once. V is TRBV4-2 and J is TRBJ1-1; 7 positions match TRBD1. This specimen consisted of CD4+ T cells from PBMCs cultured with a peptide pool, obtained before COVID-19 vaccination. The receptor comes from a human donor who had a prior SARS-CoV-2 infection. The CDR3 DNA follows: TGTGCCAGCAGCCAAGCAACCGACAGGGCGGTCACTGAAGCTTTCTTT. Translating gives CASSQATDRAVTEAFF.